This TCR beta chain was obtained from a study of regulatory T cells in long-lasting Graves disease. Investigators prepared the TCR beta libraries by applying iRepertoire HTBI primers and Arm-PCR of CDR3 regions. TCRdb analysed the multiplex PCR reads with MiXCR anew, one entry per CDR3 protein. The sample records roughly 610,000 distinct CDR3 sequences, 15% to 20% being singletons. This clonotype was seen ten or more times. Its cognate antigen is unknown. Time point here: newly diagnosed GD, antithyroid drugs for less than 3 months. There was RNA extracted from PBMCs, and the TCR library was made from it. From each patient, around 9 milliliters of peripheral blood was drawn and collected into an EDTA anticoagulant tube. Trimming removed 7 bases at V and 5 bases at J, with 14 bases between. Germline CDR1 ENHRY, CDR2 SYGVKD. The CDR3 contains 13 residues. Study-wide findings and caveats: Patients whose Graves' disease persisted exhibited lower TCR diversity than those newly diagnosed. Having only a small sample size may have limited accuracy.

These data also featured in a second study, about T cells in Graves' hyperthyroidism and ophthalmopathy. That study adds: When the TCR CDR3 underwent first-round RT-PCR, the HTBI primer set was used.

The sample was peripheral blood mononuclear cells (PBMCs), taken at new diagnosis, from a patient treated with antithyroid drugs. The gene calls are TRBV10-3 and TRBJ1-1; D is perhaps TRBD1 (6 bases). This receptor was taken from a man younger than 30 with Graves disease. The CDR3 DNA reads TGTGCCATCAAACGGGGGGCTGGGACTGAAGCTTTCTTT. Its protein is CAIKRGAGTEAFF.